Below, one TCR beta chain is given with its context. This sample is part of a study of PD-1 blockade in classical Hodgkin lymphoma. Each patient experienced a relapse that followed autologous stem cell transplantation, and brentuximab vedotin exposure varied. Magnetic negative selection purified CD4+ T cells from thawed PBMCs. This CDR3 spans 13 amino acids. From germline, CDR1 is ENHRY and CDR2 SYGVKD. Trimming pared 4 bases from V and 5 bases from J, leaving 11 bases between. TCRdb's table, derived via immunoSEQ multiplex PCR, lists solely in-frame clones and lacks some. Here the sample spans approximately 30,000 clones, around 80% being singletons.

Specimen: CD4+ T cells from blood, collected at baseline. The TCR was taken from a human donor with classical Hodgkin lymphoma. This rearrangement joins TRBV10-3 to TRBJ1-1; D remains ambiguous. CDR3 in amino acids: CAISAGEETEAFF. The CDR3 nucleotides are TGTGCCATCAGTGCTGGCGAGGAGACTGAAGCTTTCTTT.